Below, 18 T cell receptor beta chains from the same sample are listed, as sequenced in a study of control samples from healthy donors and cancer patients. Data came from immunoSEQ multiplex PCR; TCRdb stores just in-frame clones and leaves some out. The data contain 90,000 to 95,000 clones, just under 85% of them seen just once; the ten biggest clones take up approximately 20%. The specimen was blood. All receptors derive from a man aged 25 to 45 in good health.

The chain is built from TRBV6-4 and TRBJ2-3; D possibly corresponds to TRBD1 (6 bases). This CDR3 has 16 residues. V shed 0 bases and J shed 3 bases, with 13 bases lying between them. Germline loops: CDR1 MRHNA, CDR2 SNTAGT. The CDR3 spells CASSDSTGGGTDTQYF. CDR3 in DNA: TGTGCCAGCAGTGACTCGACTGGGGGCGGGACAGATACGCAGTATTTT.

The chain is built from TRBV6-5 and TRBJ2-1; D could derive from TRBD1 or TRBD2 (5 bases each). This CDR3 spans 15 amino acids. The ends were cut back, 2 bases at V and 0 bases at J, with 8 bases in the middle. Germline CDR1 reads MNHEY; CDR2 reads SVGAGI. The CDR3 is CASSYRDVSYNEQFF. For the CDR3, the DNA is TGTGCCAGCAGTTACCGGGACGTCTCCTACAATGAGCAGTTCTTC.

The rearrangement joins TRBV29-1 to TRBJ1-2; 9 positions agree with TRBD1. The ends lost 4 bases at V and 1 base at J; junction bases unmatched: 4. The CDR3 has 14 residues. The germline V gene encodes CDR1 SQVTM and CDR2 ANQGSEA. CDR3 residues: CSVGGTGNNYGYTF. CDR3 sequence (DNA): TGCAGCGTTGGAGGGACAGGGAATAACTATGGCTACACCTTC.

This clone has just one count. V is TRBV28 and J is TRBJ1-2, with D possibly being TRBD1 (6 bases). The germline gives CDR1 MDHEN, CDR2 SYDVKM. The CDR3 covers 14 residues. Trimming removed 6 bases at V and 0 bases at J, with 11 bases between. The CDR3 DNA is TGTGCCAGCAGAATACAGGGAGCTAACTATGGCTACACCTTC. It is translated as CASRIQGANYGYTF.

This chain links TRBV7-2 with TRBJ2-7; D might be TRBD1 or TRBD2, each matching 5 bases. Germline V gene lookup returns CDR1 SGHTA and CDR2 FQGNSA. The CDR3 is 14 residues long. V shed 3 bases and J shed 3 bases, with 12 bases lying between them. The DNA for the CDR3 is TGTGCCAGCAGCTTTCCCAGGGACGGCTACGAGCAGTACTTC. It translates to CASSFPRDGYEQYF.

The chain employs TRBV20-1 and TRBJ2-3, with D possibly matching TRBD2 (6 bases). The ends were cut back, 7 bases at V and 11 bases at J, with 13 bases in the middle. The CDR3 has 10 amino acids. Germline CDR1 reads DFQATT; CDR2 reads SNEGSKA (reference sequence). CDR3 sequence (DNA): TGCAGTGTCCGACTAGAGAGGCAGTATTTT. This sequence encodes CSVRLERQYF.

V usage is TRBV12-3 or TRBV12-4 and J usage is TRBJ2-6; TRBD1 matches 7 bases. The CDR3 is 13 amino acids. V lost 6 bases, J lost 10 bases, and 6 bases stayed unmatched. Here the CDR3 reads CASRSSGGNVLTF. CDR3 sequence (DNA): TGTGCCAGCAGGAGCTCAGGGGGAAACGTCCTGACTTTC.

To note about this clone: Other DNA sequences in the sample encode the same CDR3. The J gene is TRBJ1-1, the V gene TRBV5-1; the match to TRBD1 covers 7 bases. The CDR3 is made up of 14 amino acids. The trim removed 5 bases at V and 8 bases at J, leaving 12 bases unmatched. Germline CDR1 reads SGHRS; CDR2 reads YFSETQ. CDR3 nucleotides: TGCGCCAGCAGTCCAACGGGACAGCAGCAAGAAGCTTTCTTT. The encoded protein is CASSPTGQQQEAFF. Full variable domain (rest looked up from reference TRBV5-1 and TRBJ1-1): KAGVTQTPRYLIKTRGQQVTLSCSPISGHRSVSWYQQTPGQGLQFLFEYFSETQRNKGNFPGRFSGRQFSNSRSEMNVSTLELGDSALYLCASSPTGQQQEAFFGQGTRLTVV.

J is TRBJ1-4 and V is TRBV9; 10 positions match TRBD1. CDR3 length equals 14 residues. Germline V gene data show CDR1 as SGDLS and CDR2 as YYNGEE. Losses at the gene ends were 4 bases for V and 8 bases for J; bases not matched to a gene: 5. DNA of the CDR3: TGTGCCAGCAGCACGGGACAGGGGATGGAAAAACTGTTTTTT. Translation: CASSTGQGMEKLFF.

The chain combines TRBV5-6 with TRBJ2-3; 13 bases line up with TRBD2. The CDR3 length is 17 residues. The V gene's germline CDR1 is SGHDT and CDR2 YYEEEE. V shed 0 bases, J shed 2 bases, and the junction held 3 bases outside the gene matches. The CDR3 bases are TGTGCCAGCAGCTTGGCGGGACTAGCGGGGATCACAGATACGCAGTATTTT. Residues: CASSLAGLAGITDTQYF.

This chain uses TRBV19 with TRBJ2-2, with TRBD2 as a possible D gene (5 bases). CDR1 is LNHDA and CDR2 is SQIVND in the germline V gene (reference sequence). V was pared by 7 bases and J by 1 base, with 13 bases between. The CDR3 has 15 residues. The CDR3 here is CASKFGLLNTGELFF. For the CDR3, the DNA is TGTGCCAGTAAGTTCGGACTTTTGAACACCGGGGAGCTGTTTTTT.

The rearrangement links TRBV10-1 to TRBJ1-1; D is undetermined. Germline V lookup: CDR1 WNHNN, CDR2 SYGVQD (reference sequence). V was cut by 2 bases and J by 1 base, with 2 bases left in between. The CDR3 runs 12 residues. In nucleotides, the CDR3 is TGCGCCAGCAGTGAGGGGAACACTGAAGCTTTCTTT. It encodes CASSEGNTEAFF.

V usage is TRBV28 and J usage is TRBJ1-1, with 9 bases identical to TRBD1. Germline values: CDR1 MDHEN, CDR2 SYDVKM. The CDR3 has 14 amino acids. Trimming took 7 bases from V and 6 from J; bases not matched to a gene: 9. The CDR3 region has the DNA TGTGCCAGCACCTACTCGGGGGACAGGGCTGAAGCTTTCTTT. It yields the protein CASTYSGDRAEAFF.

The J gene is TRBJ2-7, the V gene TRBV2; the D gene could be TRBD1 or TRBD2 (5 bases each). This CDR3 spans 14 amino acids. Between the trimmed V and J ends, which lost 6 bases and 2 bases, there was a span of 14 bases. CDR1 and CDR2 from the germline V gene are SNHLY and FYNNEI. The CDR3 nucleotides read TGTGCCAGCAGCTTTAGGGACGGAGCCTACGAGCAGTACTTC. Translated: CASSFRDGAYEQYF.

The CDR3 DNA reads as TGTGCCAGCAGTTTATGGGGGAACACTGAAGCTTTCTTT. The encoded protein is CASSLWGNTEAFF. V usage is TRBV27 and J usage is TRBJ1-1; D not certain. The V and J ends lost 1 base and 1 base respectively, with 4 bases between them. Per germline, CDR1 MNHEY and CDR2 SMNVEV (reference sequence). CDR3 length: 13 residues.

This chain connects TRBV5-1 to TRBJ2-3, with D possibly being TRBD1 (6 bases). Germline V gene data show CDR1 as SGHRS and CDR2 as YFSETQ. The germline V and J ends were trimmed by 2 bases and 2 bases, with 12 bases remaining between them. The CDR3 is 15 residues long. This CDR3 is CASSLSGVLTDTQYF. In DNA, the CDR3 is TGCGCCAGCAGCTTATCAGGGGTACTCACAGATACGCAGTATTTT.

The chain combines TRBV7-8 with TRBJ2-7, with D possibly matching TRBD1 (7 bases). This CDR3 has 16 residues. V was shortened by 2 bases and J by 2 bases, with 16 bases between the two germline ends. Germline CDR1 reads SGHVS; CDR2 reads FQNEAQ. The CDR3 DNA sequence: TGTGCCAGCAGCTTAAGGGGGGACAGCCAACCCTACGAGCAGTACTTC. Its translation: CASSLRGDSQPYEQYF.

The chain is built from TRBV5-4 and TRBJ1-2; D is ambiguous. This CDR3 spans 14 amino acids. Germline V gene lookup returns CDR1 SGHNT and CDR2 YYREEE (reference sequence). Trimming pared 4 bases from V and 1 base from J, leaving 11 bases between. Here the CDR3 reads CASSEGGLNYGYTF. The CDR3 nucleotides read TGTGCCAGCAGCGAGGGAGGTCTTAACTATGGCTACACCTTC. The variable domain in full, completed from reference TRBV5-4 and TRBJ1-2, reads ETGVTQSPTHLIKTRGQQVTLRCSSQSGHNTVSWYQQALGQGPQFIFQYYREEENGRGNFPPRFSGLQFPNYSSELNVNALELDDSALYLCASSEGGLNYGYTFGSGTRLTVV.